This TCR beta chain was retrieved from a study of CD8 T cells in ankylosing spondylitis. Study-wide results and limits: Prior literature has documented some motif variants in synovial fluid and blood from reactive arthritis. CD8+ disease-linked clones were present at relatively low frequencies in blood. Ankylosing spondylitis blood appeared to carry a characteristic TCR beta motif of fewer than 10 highly homologous variants. Within matched ankylosing spondylitis synovial fluid, disease-linked clones were reportedly significantly enriched.

This clonotype was recorded a few times. What it binds is unknown. TCRdb itself ran the 5' RACE reads through MiXCR, one entry per CDR3 protein. The data show fewer than 400,000 distinct CDR3 sequences, with about 20% seen just once and about 16% held by the top ten. This TCR derives from a male donor with ankylosing spondylitis. The sequenced sample was blood, either unsorted or a sorted T cell fraction (not recorded which).

The CDR3 DNA is TGTGCCAGCAGCAAAGCTGGGACAGGGGAAGGCTCTGGGGCCAACGTCCTGACTTTC. The encoded protein is CASSKAGTGEGSGANVLTF. The chain has TRBV21-1 and TRBJ2-6; the table's D gene call, TRBD1, was not cross checked with the DNA. TRBV21-1 is a pseudogene locus. The CDR3 sequence is 19 residues long.